This T cell receptor beta chain was profiled in a study of blood T cells in healthy people across ages. The study, taken as a whole, reports: Naive and antigen-experienced cells could not be conclusively compared, given unsorted PBMCs. There was a strong correlation between TCR beta diversity and naive T cell percentage.

This clonotype came up a few times. What it recognizes is unknown. Next came a second PCR, run for about 7 to 12 cycles, which used a sample-barcoded 5' primer along with a J-beta primer mix. TCRdb re-derived calls from the 5' RACE reads in MiXCR, one entry per CDR3 protein. The sample contains some 670,000 distinct CDR3 sequences, about 51% of which appear only once. Germline-derived CDR1 and CDR2 are SQVTM and ANQGSEA. The CDR3 has 12 residues. Trimming left V 4 bases short and J 3 bases short, with 7 bases between. Donors ranged from roughly 6 to 90 years old and were healthy Caucasians in Russia. The material sequenced was blood. This receptor was taken from an elderly woman in good health. The chain has TRBV29-1 and TRBJ2-1; D perhaps matches TRBD2 (5 bases). The CDR3 region has the DNA TGCAGCGTTGGACGGGGCTACAATGAGCAGTTCTTC. Translated: CSVGRGYNEQFF.